This record covers a single TCR beta chain. Its binding antigen is unknown. The record has no base qualities; no much larger clone is one base away. Read against the paper, the sample's treatment or condition label means: approximately 10-day PBMC culture with coronavirus spike peptide pools or control peptides (ViraFEST assay). To expand antigen-specific T cells with peptide pools and then pick out the expanded clonotypes through TCR sequencing, the study relied on the ViraFEST assay. The convalescent patients' positive SARS-CoV-2 PCR tests fell between March and December 2020, which was before the Alpha, Beta and Delta variants emerged in the United States. Approximately 2.1 million PBMCs per well were cultured in IMDM with roughly 5% human AB serum and approximately 9.8 IU/ml IL-2, plus 10 ug/ml peptide pools. Half of the culture medium was replaced with fresh IL-2-containing medium on days 3 and 7. After about nine days of culture, CD4+ T cells were isolated by negative selection with the EasySep CD4+ T cell isolation kit. Ficoll-Paque Plus gradient centrifugation was used to isolate PBMCs from whole blood, and the isolated PBMCs were then either used fresh or cryopreserved at -140C. Triplicate wells were generally used for each culture condition.

Library prep was done by PCR. At the Johns Hopkins FTIC core, DNA from the cultured CD4+ T cells underwent TCR sequencing with the Oncomine TCR Beta short-read assay. The QIAamp micro DNA kit was used to extract genomic DNA from the cultured CD4+ T cells. Oncomine TCR Beta libraries from cultured CD4+ T cells were pooled using unique dual indexes and sequenced on an Illumina iSeq 100. The published analysis was carried out like this. Non-productive sequences were removed, and CDR3s that did not start with C, did not end with F or W, or were shorter than 7 amino acids were discarded. The MANAFEST web application identified antigen-specific clonotypes by comparing peptide-stimulated wells against reference wells and other culture wells. For a clone to be called positive, the clone needed an FDR below 0.05, an odds ratio above 5, and a productive frequency above 0.1% in at least two of three replicate wells. Clonotypes that were significantly expanded in both SARS-CoV-2 spike wells and at least one common cold coronavirus spike condition were defined as cross-reactive. CDR3 homology was assessed with Levenshtein distances (stringdist) and unrooted phylogenetic trees (ape) in R version 3.6.1. TCRdb reran the public reads through fastp at Q25 and MiXCR, keeping productive beta chains. Under each unique CDR3 protein, matching rows form one entry showing the most common genes and DNA. TCRdb, rather than the study authors, made the V and J calls. The sample table records 12,000 to 15,000 distinct CDR3 sequences; about 53% of these occur just once. The ten largest account for roughly 9.1% of the sample.

This sample is part of a study of vaccination and CD4 T cells after COVID-19 (dated by TCRdb to between 2022 and 2023). For the wider study: Every convalescent patient had a positive nasal swab PCR test for SARS-CoV-2, with mild disease in 9 or 10 patients and severe disease in one. In the convalescent cohort there were six males and four females, among whom were two Hispanic individuals, seven Caucasians, two Asians and one multiracial person. Each participant got two doses of either the Pfizer-BioNTech BNT162b2 vaccine (n=8) or the Moderna mRNA-1273 vaccine (n=2). Post-COVID blood samples were collected from convalescent patients a median of around 100 days after diagnosis, with a range of about 35 to 180 days. Post-vaccine blood samples were obtained a median of approximately 70 days after the second vaccine dose, with a range of about 13 to 250 days. The cultures were stimulated with overlapping spike peptide pools from SARS-CoV-2 and from the common cold coronaviruses HCoV-NL63, HCoV-OC43 and HCoV-229E. Control cultures used a CEFX viral epitope pool as positive control, an HIV-1 Nef peptide pool as negative control, or no peptide. In around ten COVID-19 convalescent patients and several infection-naive healthy vaccine recipients, the spike-specific CD4+ TCR repertoire before mRNA vaccination was compared with the repertoire after mRNA vaccination. What the study reported, not specific to this receptor: Among convalescent patients, a median approximately 88% of the SARS-CoV-2-reactive clones seen after vaccination appeared only after vaccination, which suggests priming specific to the vaccine. The study included relatively few convalescent patients and did not analyze early timepoints after natural infection. The median count of SARS-CoV-2-reactive clonotypes went up from 20 to 25 after infection to approximately 40 after vaccination, although the change was not significant. Of the vaccine-specific clones in convalescent patients, 304 of 307, or nearly all, reacted only to SARS-CoV-2 spike and did not cross-react with common cold coronaviruses.

The CDR3 runs 14 amino acids, cysteine and phenylalanine included. The only DNA kept is the CDR3, 42 bases in frame from the first base. Between the V and J ends, shortened by 5 bases and 4 bases respectively, the junction contains 14 bases. The germline V gene supplies CDR1 SGHTA and CDR2 FQGTGA. The V and J genes are TRBV7-3 and TRBJ1-1; the D gene is possibly TRBD1, with 6 bases matching. The TCR comes from a human donor who had recovered from COVID-19. The sample here was CD4+ T cells from blood, cultured in vitro, taken before SARS-CoV-2 vaccination. The CDR3 loop reads CASSPRGEGTEAFF. The nucleotides read TGTGCCAGCAGCCCCAGGGGAGAGGGCACTGAAGCTTTCTTT. With all but the CDR3 taken from the reference TRBV7-3 and TRBJ1-1 genes, the full variable domain is: GAGVSQTPSNKVTEKGKYVELRCDPISGHTALYWYRQSLGQGPEFLIYFQGTGAADDSGLPNDRFFAVRPEGSVSTLKIQRTERGDSAVYLCASSPRGEGTEAFFGQGTRLTVV.